The sequence of this T cell receptor beta chain was determined in a study of neurological immune-mediated disorders. The table lists this clonotype with many counts. Germline V gene sequence: CDR1 MNHEY, CDR2 SVGAGI. This CDR3 is built from 14 residues. Trimming stripped 4 bases from V and 2 bases from J, with 9 bases between. TCRdb reprocessed the 5' RACE reads with MiXCR, giving one entry per CDR3 protein. The sample shows around 71,000 distinct CDR3 sequences, around 13% of them seen only once. Time point of the sample: longitudinal time-point 1 (baseline). The material sequenced was PBMCs. The TCR was taken from a female donor with HTLV-1-associated myelopathy (HAM/TSP). The V gene is TRBV6-5, the J gene TRBJ1-5, with D uncertain. Written as DNA, the CDR3 is TGTGCCAGCAGTTTGGGTTGGGGCAATCAGCCCCAGCATTTT. Protein: CASSLGWGNQPQHF.